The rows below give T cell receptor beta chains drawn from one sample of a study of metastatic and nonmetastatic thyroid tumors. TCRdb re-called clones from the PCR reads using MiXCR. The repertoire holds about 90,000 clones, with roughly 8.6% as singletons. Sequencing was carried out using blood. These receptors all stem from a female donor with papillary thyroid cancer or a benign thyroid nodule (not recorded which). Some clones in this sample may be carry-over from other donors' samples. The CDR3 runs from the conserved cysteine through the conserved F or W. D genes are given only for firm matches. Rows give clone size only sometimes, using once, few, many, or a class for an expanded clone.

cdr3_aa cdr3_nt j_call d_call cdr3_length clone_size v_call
CSATPGQGGKTQYF TGCAGTGCTACCCCCGGACAGGGCGGTAAGACCCAGTACTTC TRBJ2-5 TRBD1 14 many TRBV20-1
CSWQGQYGYTF TGCAGCTGGCAGGGGCAGTATGGCTACACCTTC TRBJ1-2 - 11 - TRBV20-1
CASSDGARTSPLHF TGTGCCAGCAGCGATGGGGCGAGAACTTCACCCCTCCACTTT TRBJ1-6 - 14 many TRBV9
CASGGGAFGTDTQYF TGTGCCAGTGGCGGGGGGGCCTTCGGCACAGATACGCAGTATTTT TRBJ2-3 TRBD2 15 many TRBV6-1
CASRTRGVFYEQYF TGTGCCAGCAGAACGCGAGGGGTATTCTACGAGCAGTACTTC TRBJ2-7 - 14 many TRBV6-2/TRBV6-3
CASSIGLAITTSYNEQFF TGTGCCAGTAGTATAGGCCTTGCGATAACCACTTCCTACAATGAGCAGTTCTTC TRBJ2-1 - 18 many TRBV19
CAWSDHVSGNTIYF TGTGCCTGGAGTGACCACGTCTCTGGAAACACCATATATTTT TRBJ1-3 - 14 - TRBV30
CASSPGVKGRTDTQYF TGTGCCAGCAGTCCCGGGGTAAAGGGGCGGACAGATACGCAGTATTTT TRBJ2-3 - 16 many TRBV12-3/TRBV12-4
CASSSGQGYTEAFF TGTGCCAGCAGTTCGGGACAGGGTTACACTGAAGCTTTCTTT TRBJ1-1 TRBD1 14 many TRBV12-3/TRBV12-4
CASSTYSGVRDEQFF TGTGCCAGCAGTACCTATAGCGGGGTGCGGGATGAGCAGTTCTTC TRBJ2-1 TRBD2 15 many TRBV6-1
CASSWDRAGGYTF TGCGCCAGCAGCTGGGACAGGGCTGGGGGCTACACCTTC TRBJ1-2 TRBD1 13 many TRBV5-1
CASSPTGHSGANVLTF TGTGCCAGTAGCCCGACGGGCCACTCTGGGGCCAACGTCCTGACTTTC TRBJ2-6 - 16 many TRBV19
CASSFRQGTEAFF TGTGCCAGCAGTTTCAGACAGGGGACTGAAGCTTTCTTT TRBJ1-1 TRBD1 13 - TRBV27
CASTPLQSSYNSPLHF TGTGCCAGCACCCCCCTGCAGAGCTCCTATAATTCACCCCTCCACTTT TRBJ1-6 - 16 many TRBV6-1
CATSRDGDREQLVHGYTF TGTGCCACCAGCAGAGATGGGGACAGGGAACAACTTGTCCATGGCTACACCTTC TRBJ1-2 TRBD1 18 - TRBV15
CASTEEGQGVEEQYF TGTGCCAGTACAGAGGAGGGTCAGGGAGTAGAGGAGCAGTACTTC TRBJ2-7 - 15 few TRBV12-3/TRBV12-4
CASSFPSRDRARNGNQPQHF TGTGCCAGCAGTTTCCCCTCCCGGGACAGGGCGAGGAATGGCAATCAGCCCCAGCATTTT TRBJ1-5 TRBD1 20 many TRBV28
CASSQGRGYNQETQYF TGTGCCAGCAGCCAAGGGCGCGGGTACAACCAAGAGACCCAGTACTTC TRBJ2-5 - 16 - TRBV4-2
CASSVGARSGTDTQYF TGTGCCAGCAGCGTAGGGGCGCGTTCTGGCACAGATACGCAGTATTTT TRBJ2-3 - 16 few TRBV9
CASNAAGGGETQYF TGTGCCAGCAACGCAGCGGGGGGGGGGGAGACCCAGTACTTC TRBJ2-5 TRBD2 14 many TRBV6-1
CASSVYRVGSPLHF TGTGCCAGCAGTGTGTACAGGGTAGGCTCACCCCTCCACTTT TRBJ1-6 - 14 many TRBV2
CASSLAVSAFNTEAFF TGCGCCAGCAGCTTGGCGGTGTCAGCTTTTAACACTGAAGCTTTCTTT TRBJ1-1 - 16 many TRBV5-1
CASSWGQGIYEQYF TGTGCCAGCAGTTGGGGACAGGGGATCTACGAGCAGTACTTC TRBJ2-7 TRBD1 14 many TRBV6-1
CATSFQGVGQPQHF TGTGCCACCAGCTTTCAGGGTGTCGGTCAGCCCCAGCATTTT TRBJ1-5 - 14 many TRBV15
CASSFGGGRRIGPQHF TGTGCCAGCAGTTTTGGGGGGGGGAGACGGATCGGGCCCCAGCATTTT TRBJ1-5 - 16 many TRBV12-3/TRBV12-4
CASSLDDATNEKLFF TGTGCCAGCAGCTTAGATGATGCAACTAATGAAAAACTGTTTTTT TRBJ1-4 - 15 few TRBV7-8
CSATLTAASATSYNSPLHF TGCAGTGCCACCCTAACAGCTGCCTCCGCGACGTCCTATAATTCACCCCTCCACTTT TRBJ1-6 - 19 few TRBV20-1
CASSREGAGGYEQYF TGTGCCAGCAGTAGGGAAGGAGCGGGGGGGTACGAGCAGTACTTC TRBJ2-7 TRBD2 15 many TRBV6-1
CASSATGGGNQPQHF TGTGCCAGCAGTGCAACAGGGGGAGGCAATCAGCCCCAGCATTTT TRBJ1-5 TRBD1 15 few TRBV6-1
CASSQGRGGDNEQFF TGCGCCAGCAGCCAAGGGCGGGGGGGAGACAATGAGCAGTTCTTC TRBJ2-1 TRBD2 15 many TRBV4-1
CASSDREGRPWDSGANVLTF TGTGCCAGCAGCGACCGCGAGGGGCGGCCATGGGACTCTGGGGCCAACGTCCTGACTTTC TRBJ2-6 - 20 many TRBV7-2
CASSYRLGVTYNEQFF TGTGCCAGCAGTTATAGACTAGGGGTCACCTACAATGAGCAGTTCTTC TRBJ2-1 - 16 many TRBV6-6
CASSLRDTYEQYF TGCGCCAGCAGCTTGAGAGATACCTACGAGCAGTACTTC TRBJ2-7 - 13 many TRBV5-1
CAISVGGSSTDTQYF TGTGCCATCAGTGTAGGCGGTTCTAGCACAGATACGCAGTATTTT TRBJ2-3 - 15 many TRBV10-3
CASSVEAQDGYGYTF TGTGCCAGCAGCGTCGAGGCCCAAGATGGCTATGGCTACACCTTC TRBJ1-2 - 15 many TRBV9
CASSPGRGQLKDEQYF TGTGCCAGCAGCCCCGGGAGGGGACAACTAAAGGACGAGCAGTACTTC TRBJ2-7 TRBD2 16 many TRBV11-3
CASRKTGEDSPLHF TGTGCCAGCAGAAAGACAGGGGAGGATTCACCCCTCCACTTT TRBJ1-6 TRBD1 14 - TRBV12-3/TRBV12-4
CSARDLIRQAPYGYTF TGCAGTGCTAGGGACTTAATACGACAGGCCCCCTATGGCTACACCTTC TRBJ1-2 - 16 many TRBV20-1
CASSQGYGGQPQHF TGTGCCAGCAGTCAGGGCTATGGGGGACAGCCCCAGCATTTT TRBJ1-5 - 14 - TRBV9
CASSVVETAYNEQFF TGTGCCAGCAGCGTAGTCGAGACAGCCTACAATGAGCAGTTCTTC TRBJ2-1 - 15 many TRBV9
CASTRASLNTEAFF TGTGCCAGCACCCGGGCCTCCCTGAACACTGAAGCTTTCTTT TRBJ1-1 - 14 many TRBV12-3/TRBV12-4
CASSATGFLGEQYF TGTGCCAGCAGCGCAACAGGGTTCTTAGGAGAGCAGTACTTC TRBJ2-7 - 14 many TRBV9
CASSPRDRGYTF TGTGCCAGTAGTCCCCGGGACAGGGGCTACACCTTC TRBJ1-2 TRBD1 12 many TRBV19
CASRLDTLYSEQFF TGTGCCAGCAGACTAGATACCCTCTACAGTGAGCAGTTCTTC TRBJ2-1 - 14 many TRBV12-3/TRBV12-4
CASTRTGPSYNEQFF TGTGCCAGCACCCGGACAGGGCCCTCCTACAATGAGCAGTTCTTC TRBJ2-1 TRBD1 15 many TRBV2
CSAPGSSGGSDTQYF TGCAGTGCTCCTGGCTCTAGCGGGGGGTCGGATACGCAGTATTTT TRBJ2-3 TRBD2 15 many TRBV20-1
CASSYKLNYEQYF TGTGCCAGCAGTTACAAGCTAAACTACGAGCAGTACTTC TRBJ2-7 - 13 - TRBV6-2/TRBV6-3